These T cell receptor beta chains were read from a single sample in a study of OX40 agonist ivuxolimab in advanced cancers. The assay was immunoSEQ multiplex PCR, and TCRdb's table has in-frame clones only and misses some. The sample includes almost 85,000 clones, 89% of them seen just once. The source material was CD4+ or CD8+ T cells sorted from blood, sampled in a trial of the OX40 agonist ivuxolimab. These TCRs come from an adult with an advanced solid tumor such as melanoma, head and neck, liver or kidney cancer. Both conserved end residues are part of each CDR3. D genes are given only for firm matches. Rows give clone size only sometimes, using once, few, many, or a class for an expanded clone.

TRBD1	-	TRBV4-1	TRBJ1-4	TGCGCCAGCAGCCAGACCGGGACAGGGGACGAAAAACTGTTTTTT	CASSQTGTGDEKLFF
-	-	TRBV25-1	TRBJ1-1	TGTGCCAGCACTACAGGGTCGGGTGAAGCTTTCTTT	CASTTGSGEAFF
TRBD1	-	TRBV5-4	TRBJ1-1	TGTGCCAGCAGCATGACAGGGGGCGCGGGGTCCACTGAAGCTTTCTTT	CASSMTGGAGSTEAFF
TRBD2	-	TRBV5-1	TRBJ2-3	TGCGCCAGCAGCTTGTATCAGCGGGAAAACACAGATACGCAGTATTTT	CASSLYQRENTDTQYF
-	-	TRBV7-2	TRBJ1-6	TGTGCCAGCAGCCCGCTCATTAAGGGAAGATCACCCCTCCACTTT	CASSPLIKGRSPLHF
-	-	TRBV5-1	TRBJ2-3	TGCGCCAGCAGCTTTCAGGGAGAGTTTGAAGATACGCAGTATTTT	CASSFQGEFEDTQYF
-	-	TRBV4-2	TRBJ2-1	TGTGCCAGCAGCCAAGATGAGGATGAGCAGTTCTTC	CASSQDEDEQFF
TRBD1	-	TRBV7-2	TRBJ2-7	TGTGCCAGCAGCACCAGGGACAGACCCTACGAGCAGTACTTC	CASSTRDRPYEQYF
TRBD2	-	TRBV18	TRBJ2-7	TGTGCCAGCTCATGGACTAGCTACGAGCAGTACTTC	CASSWTSYEQYF
TRBD1	-	TRBV6-1	TRBJ1-1	TGTGCCAGCAGTGATTTAGGGGGCCGAACTGAAGCTTTCTTT	CASSDLGGRTEAFF
-	-	TRBV6-5	TRBJ1-5	TGTGCCAGCAGTTACGAAGGGTTGGGTCAGCCCCAGCATTTT	CASSYEGLGQPQHF
-	-	TRBV5-1	TRBJ2-5	TGCGCCAGCAGCCGAGACAGTCTAGAGACCCAGTACTTC	CASSRDSLETQYF
TRBD1	-	TRBV19	TRBJ2-3	TGTGCCAGTAGTCTTAGGGGGCGGTGGGCAGATACGCAGTATTTT	CASSLRGRWADTQYF
-	few	TRBV18	TRBJ1-4	TGTGCCAGCTCACTAACCTATGCAACTAATGAAAAACTGTTTTTT	CASSLTYATNEKLFF
TRBD2	-	TRBV11-3	TRBJ2-3	TGTGCCAGCAGCTCGGGACTAGCGGGGGATGGGGATACGCAGTATTTT	CASSSGLAGDGDTQYF
TRBD1	-	TRBV28	TRBJ1-4	TGTGCCATTGGGACAGGGGCCATCAATGAAAAACTGTTTTTT	CAIGTGAINEKLFF
TRBD2	-	TRBV11-1	TRBJ2-2	TGTGCCAGCAGTTTGGGACTAACACCTCCCGGGGAGCTGTTTTTT	CASSLGLTPPGELFF
TRBD2	-	TRBV5-1	TRBJ2-5	TGCGCCAGCAGCTTCGGACTAGCGGGAGTCTGGGAGACCCAGTACTTC	CASSFGLAGVWETQYF
TRBD2	-	TRBV5-6	TRBJ2-5	TGTGCCAGCGCCCGGGGCGGGAGGGCCGGAGAGACCCAGTACTTC	CASARGGRAGETQYF
-	-	TRBV5-1	TRBJ2-3	TGCGCCAGCAGCTTGGTGGCAAGAGATACGCAGTATTTT	CASSLVARDTQYF
-	once	TRBV30	TRBJ1-2	TGTGCCTGGAGTAATGGACAGTCTTATGGCTACACCTTC	CAWSNGQSYGYTF
TRBD2	-	TRBV30	TRBJ2-7	TGTGCCTGGAGTGTACCTGGCGGGGGGGCCAGGGAGCAGTACTTC	CAWSVPGGGAREQYF
-	-	TRBV28	TRBJ2-2	TGTGCCAGCAGTTTCGGACTATTGAACACCGGGGAGCTGTTTTTT	CASSFGLLNTGELFF
-	-	TRBV6-5	TRBJ1-2	TGTGCCAGCAGTTACCGACTGGGCTATGGCTACACCTTC	CASSYRLGYGYTF
-	-	TRBV30	TRBJ2-7	TGTGCCTGGAAAAAGGGGACCTCCTCCTACGAGCAGTACTTC	CAWKKGTSSYEQYF
-	-	TRBV4-1	TRBJ1-6	TGCGCCAGCAGCCAAGAGGGGGCAGGGACGGGATATAATTCACCCCTCCACTTT	CASSQEGAGTGYNSPLHF
-	-	TRBV29-1	TRBJ1-1	TGCAGCGTTGAAGAGGTTGTAGGCGACACTGAAGCTTTCTTT	CSVEEVVGDTEAFF
-	-	TRBV4-3	TRBJ2-7	TGCGCCAGCAGCCAAGATAGGACCCCTAAGAGCGAGCAGTACTTC	CASSQDRTPKSEQYF
TRBD1	few	TRBV29-1	TRBJ1-1	TGCAGCGTGGGCCGGGACAGGTCCACTGAAGCTTTCTTT	CSVGRDRSTEAFF
-	-	TRBV5-1	TRBJ1-1	TGCGCCAGCAGCTACGAAGTAAGGGGGAACACTGAAGCTTTCTTT	CASSYEVRGNTEAFF
-	once	TRBV2	TRBJ2-2	TGTGCCAGCAGTGAAGAATGGGCTGGGAACGGGGAGCTGTTTTTT	CASSEEWAGNGELFF
-	-	TRBV15	TRBJ1-3	TGTGCCACCAGCTCCCCCCTGGGGGGCGAGAACACCATATATTTT	CATSSPLGGENTIYF